Listed below are T cell receptor beta chains from one sample, sequenced in a study of T cells in Graves' hyperthyroidism and ophthalmopathy. Each CDR3 protein gets one entry after TCRdb re-called the multiplex PCR reads with MiXCR. Here the sample spans hundreds of thousands of distinct CDR3 sequences, 15% to 20% being singletons. The source material was blood. The receptors shown here come from a man between 35 and 55 years old with Graves' ophthalmopathy. Each CDR3 is given with its conserved first and last residue.

CDR3 length,V gene,CDR3 protein
14,TRBV30,CAWRSFRGNTEAFF
15,TRBV6-6,CASSYSGTEEETQYF
14,TRBV5-1,CASSLKDSQETQYF
17,TRBV19,CASSFTRTGAMNTEAFF
14,TRBV3-1,CASSQRGPGNTIYF
13,TRBV5-6,CASSLGELYEQYF
13,TRBV4-1,CASSQDIYYEQYF
17,TRBV6-2/TRBV6-3,CASSYSKSGGDYNEQFF
15,TRBV7-9,CASSSRDGVQETQYF
11,TRBV28,CASSSSYGYTF
15,TRBV28,CASTSGGAGANVLTF
15,TRBV7-9,CASSGTGGQGYGYTF
14,TRBV6-1,CASRNTGLNTEAFF
13,TRBV29-1,CSVEGGLGTEAFF
12,TRBV7-3,CASSLSMGTQYF
15,TRBV9,CASSVGGVNSGELFF
14,TRBV3-1,CASSQVGNTGELFF
15,TRBV6-2/TRBV6-3,CASSYAVEGTDTQYF
15,TRBV30,CAWKRRGRDTGELFF
15,TRBV20-1,CSANLGDRGYNEQFF
15,TRBV6-1,CASSEGVSGGQEQFF
13,TRBV19,CASSMEGTETQYF
16,TRBV20-1,CSARQGSLYIGQPQHF
13,TRBV30,CAWNQGGKEKLFF
17,TRBV6-1,CATCLGQGALRNQPQHF
16,TRBV18,CASSPRNGQGKETQYF
14,TRBV19,CASSPRGGHQPQHF
15,TRBV28,CASIVGGSSYNEQFF
12,TRBV6-5,CASSYGDTEAFF
14,TRBV3-1,CASSLRSSGNTIYF
15,TRBV6-2/TRBV6-3,CASSYSLTGNQPQHF
13,TRBV24-1,CATRGQGHYGYTF
15,TRBV6-2/TRBV6-3,CASSPRPPGANVLTF
13,TRBV5-1,CASHKQGVGEQYF
14,TRBV12-3/TRBV12-4,CASSFSGLTDTQYF
12,TRBV12-3/TRBV12-4,CASNTGFYGYTF
16,TRBV20-1,CSARDRTGPTNTEAFF
19,TRBV19,CASSIGTSGRAGSYNEQFF
15,TRBV19,CASSTPTGGHEKLFF
17,TRBV28,CASSLGLAGGPGGELFF
14,TRBV28,CASRYSGPHYEQYF
18,TRBV30,CAWSVPPLLAAGWDTQYF
15,TRBV2,CASSDVGVAGSEQFF
12,TRBV30,CAWSSGPYGYTF
16,TRBV20-1,CSARLAGGRETDTQYF
15,TRBV7-8,CASSFGLAGAYEQYF
13,TRBV6-2/TRBV6-3,CASSALAGGGQYF
14,TRBV7-2,CASSSYRGLTEAFF
13,TRBV2,CASSLGTYQPQHF
15,TRBV2,CASTQDQVAGSPLHF
13,TRBV10-3,CAINGQVNQPQHF
13,TRBV11-2,CASSLDRDGKQFF
15,TRBV19,CASSTDRNSWNEQFF
16,TRBV20-1,CSAGTSGRAVYNEQFF
15,TRBV6-4,CAIKGTGGDTGELFF
14,TRBV7-2,CASSLLGQNYGYTF
13,TRBV28,CASTTGGVRGYTF